Following are 27 T cell receptor beta chains from one sample sequenced in a study of pediatric ulcerative colitis. The repertoire was sequenced with immunoSEQ multiplex PCR; TCRdb's copy has only in-frame clones and lacks some. The data contain 65,000 or so clones, roughly nine tenths of them singletons. Sequencing was performed on blood. These receptors all stem from a boy between 10 and 17 years old with severe ulcerative colitis.

This clone was seen just once. The V call is TRBV6-1, the J call TRBJ2-7; perhaps D is TRBD1 or TRBD2 (5 bases each). This CDR3 comprises 15 residues. With 3 bases removed from V and 2 bases from J, the gap between germline ends came to 14 bases. CDR1 is MNHNS, CDR2 SASEGT, per germline. Here the CDR3 reads CASSDSGTPPYEQYF. The CDR3 DNA follows: TGTGCCAGCAGTGACTCCGGGACCCCACCCTACGAGCAGTACTTC.

The chain links TRBV6-5 to TRBJ2-1; 7 positions agree with TRBD1. The J segment lost 3 bases and the V segment lost 4 bases, leaving 6 bases of the junction unmatched. The CDR3 has 15 residues. Germline V gene lookup returns CDR1 MNHEY and CDR2 SVGAGI. CDR3 sequence: CASSSGTDLYNEQFF. In DNA, the CDR3 is TGTGCCAGCAGTTCCGGGACAGATCTCTACAATGAGCAGTTCTTC.

The chain carries TRBV7-9 and TRBJ2-7; D not resolved. Germline V lookup: CDR1 SEHNR, CDR2 FQNEAQ (reference sequence). This CDR3 is 14 amino acids long. Between the trimmed V and J ends, which lost 1 base and 3 bases, there was a span of 10 bases. The DNA for the CDR3 is TGTGCCAGCAGCTTAGAGGGTGGCCTCTACGAGCAGTACTTC. Protein product: CASSLEGGLYEQYF.

This sequence joins TRBV7-9 and TRBJ2-5; 7 nucleotides align to TRBD2. The CDR3 loop spans 14 amino acids. The germline CDR1 and CDR2 sequences are SEHNR and FQNEAQ (reference sequence). V lost 2 bases and J lost 7; bases outside the gene matches: 7. The chain's CDR3 is CASSLSGLEGTQYF. The CDR3, as DNA: TGTGCCAGCAGCTTAAGTGGACTAGAAGGGACCCAGTACTTC. The full variable domain, rest sourced from reference TRBV7-9 and TRBJ2-5, is DTGVSQNPRHKITKRGQNVTFRCDPISEHNRLYWYRQTLGQGPEFLTYFQNEAQLEKSRLLSDRFSAERPKGSFSTLEIQRTEQGDSAMYLCASSLSGLEGTQYFGPGTRLLVL.

This clone occurred a few times. The CDR3 bases are TGTGCCAGTAGTATAGCCACAGGGGTAGGCTACACCTTC. As protein: CASSIATGVGYTF. This chain uses TRBV19 with TRBJ1-2, with TRBD1 matching over 7 bases. Trimming removed 1 base from V and 8 bases from J; junction bases left unmatched: 4. This CDR3 has 13 amino acids. Germline V gene data show CDR1 as LNHDA and CDR2 as SQIVND (reference sequence).

The chain couples TRBV6-1 to TRBJ1-5; maybe TRBD1 (6 bases). Looked up from germline, CDR1 is MNHNS and CDR2 is SASEGT. Trimming removed 4 bases from V and 0 bases from J, with 10 bases in between. The CDR3 extends over 15 amino acids. The CDR3 reads CASSGDTYSNQPQHF. In DNA, the CDR3 is TGTGCCAGCAGTGGGGACACCTATAGCAATCAGCCCCAGCATTTT.

The chain carries TRBV5-6 and TRBJ1-2, with TRBD1 as a possible D gene (6 bases). With 4 bases removed from V and 4 bases from J, the gap between germline ends came to 20 bases. Germline lookup yields CDR1 SGHDT and CDR2 YYEEEE. The CDR3 length is 16 residues. CDR3 amino acids: CASSPLDMDRFYGYTF. In nucleotides, the CDR3 is TGTGCCAGCAGCCCACTCGACATGGACAGATTCTATGGCTACACCTTC.

The rearrangement uses TRBV30 and TRBJ1-3, with a weak D call TRBD1 (5 bases). This CDR3 spans 18 amino acids. The germline V and J ends were trimmed by 8 bases and 1 base, with 27 bases remaining between them. Germline V CDR1 and CDR2: GTSNPN, SVGIG (reference sequence). This chain's CDR3 is CAGGWGTAPRLSGNTIYF. CDR3 nucleotides: TGTGCCGGGGGGTGGGGGACGGCTCCTAGACTTTCTGGAAACACCATATATTTT.

This chain connects TRBV25-1 to TRBJ1-2, with TRBD1 matching 7 bases. The CDR3 contains 13 residues. Germline V gives CDR1 MGHDK, CDR2 SYGVNS. The V and J ends lost 3 bases and 7 bases, in that order; junction bases with no gene match: 5. The CDR3 region is CASSDPGQLGYTF. CDR3 DNA: TGTGCCAGCAGTGACCCGGGACAGCTTGGCTACACCTTC.

The chain recombines TRBV11-2 with TRBJ2-7; a weak D match, TRBD1 (5 bases). The CDR3 is 13 residues long. V was trimmed by 6 bases and J by 2 bases, leaving 11 bases between them. CDR1 is SGHAT and CDR2 is FQNNGV in the germline V gene. Here the CDR3 reads CASSQDSPYEQYF. In DNA form, the CDR3 reads TGTGCCAGCAGTCAAGACAGCCCCTACGAGCAGTACTTC.

This chain joins TRBV27 and TRBJ2-1; 8 nucleotides line up with TRBD2. Losses at the gene ends were 3 bases for V and 1 base for J; bases not matched to a gene: 11. CDR1 is MNHEY, CDR2 SMNVEV, per germline (reference sequence). The CDR3 totals 18 residues. Here the CDR3 reads CASSFWGLVSFSYNEQFF. The CDR3 DNA reads as TGTGCCAGCAGTTTCTGGGGACTAGTCAGTTTTTCCTACAATGAGCAGTTCTTC.

This chain uses TRBV4-1 with TRBJ1-1; no definite D call. The CDR3 covers 13 residues. V was pared by 5 bases and J by 5 bases, with 12 bases between. CDR1 and CDR2 from the germline V gene are MGHRA and YSYEKL. The CDR3 coding sequence is TGCGCCAGCAGCGGCTTCCGTTGGACTGAAGCTTTCTTT. It encodes CASSGFRWTEAFF.

The chain recombines TRBV9 with TRBJ2-2; possibly TRBD2 for D (5 bases). This CDR3 comprises 15 residues. V was clipped by 0 bases and J by 5 bases, with 11 bases between them. CDR1 and CDR2 (germline): SGDLS, YYNGEE. The CDR3 here is CASSVATGKTGELFF. CDR3 nucleotides: TGTGCCAGCAGCGTAGCAACGGGAAAAACCGGGGAGCTGTTTTTT.

The V call is TRBV7-8, the J call TRBJ2-7; 10 bases map to TRBD1. CDR3 length equals 17 residues. V shed 5 bases and J 1 base; nucleotides not matched to a gene: 11. Germline V gives CDR1 SGHVS, CDR2 FQNEAQ. The chain's CDR3 is CASSLRAKGQGSYEQYF. In DNA form, the CDR3 reads TGTGCCAGCAGCCTAAGGGCAAAGGGACAGGGGTCCTACGAGCAGTACTTC.

The J gene is TRBJ2-7, the V gene TRBV2; the match to TRBD2 covers 10 bases. The V segment lost 5 bases and the J segment 5 bases; nucleotides outside the gene matches: 9. The germline V gene has CDR1 SNHLY and CDR2 FYNNEI. There are 15 residues in the CDR3. The DNA of the CDR3 is TGTGCCAGCAGTTACCTAGCGGGAGTTGGCAACGAGCAGTACTTC. It codes for CASSYLAGVGNEQYF.

The DNA of the CDR3 is TGTGCCAGCAGCCCCGGGCCGCATAAAGGAAAGGAGCAGTACTTC. Protein: CASSPGPHKGKEQYF. The gene calls are TRBV21-1 and TRBJ2-7. TRBV21-1 is recorded as a pseudogene. The CDR3 spans 15 residues.

The chain uses TRBV10-2 and TRBJ1-1; D not resolved. The CDR3 runs 13 residues. Germline loops: CDR1 WSHSY, CDR2 SAAADI. The V end lost 3 bases, the J end lost 2 bases, and 7 bases lay between the germline ends. CDR3 protein: CASSDPVNTEAFF. Written as DNA, the CDR3 is TGCGCCAGCAGTGATCCAGTTAACACTGAAGCTTTCTTT.

The chain is built from TRBV27 and TRBJ2-1, with TRBD2 matching over 9 bases. The trim removed 5 bases at V and 2 bases at J, leaving 10 bases unmatched. Germline V CDR1 and CDR2: MNHEY, SMNVEV (reference sequence). CDR3 length equals 17 residues. The CDR3 spells CASSMLLAGGPYNEQFF. Written as DNA, the CDR3 is TGTGCCAGCAGTATGCTTCTGGCGGGAGGGCCCTACAATGAGCAGTTCTTC.

The rearrangement links TRBV4-1 to TRBJ2-7; D not certain. Germline V CDR1 and CDR2: MGHRA, YSYEKL. The CDR3 totals 16 residues. Deletions cut 3 bases from V and 6 bases from J, with 21 bases between. CDR3 DNA: TGCGCCAGCAGCCAGGGAAGGTTCTATCCTTCTGGCGAGCAGTACTTC. Translation gives CASSQGRFYPSGEQYF.

This rearrangement joins TRBV7-9 to TRBJ2-7, with 7 bases matching TRBD1. The CDR3 has 16 amino acids. V gave up 5 bases and J gave up 2 bases; unmatched junction bases: 12. Germline V CDR1 and CDR2: SEHNR, FQNEAQ (reference sequence). The CDR3 coding sequence is TGTGCCAGCAGCCAGGAGCCCGGGACAGCCACCTACGAGCAGTACTTC. It codes for CASSQEPGTATYEQYF.

This clone was seen just once. This chain links TRBV27 with TRBJ2-4, with D perhaps TRBD1 or TRBD2 (5 bases each). The CDR3 is 14 residues long. V lost 8 bases and J lost 4, with 15 bases in between. Germline lookup yields CDR1 MNHEY and CDR2 SMNVEV (reference sequence). The CDR3 region is CASASGLDKNIQYF. For the CDR3, the DNA is TGTGCCAGCGCATCGGGGCTGGATAAAAACATTCAGTACTTC.

The chain carries TRBV27 and TRBJ1-1; D unclear. Germline V gene sequence: CDR1 MNHEY, CDR2 SMNVEV (reference sequence). CDR3 length equals 15 residues. Trimming took off 1 base at V and 3 bases at J, with 12 bases between the two ends. In nucleotides, the CDR3 is TGTGCCAGCAGTTTATTCGGGGAATCGGACACTGAAGCTTTCTTT. Encoded protein: CASSLFGESDTEAFF.

The chain couples TRBV19 to TRBJ2-1; TRBD2 matches at 9 bases. The CDR3 contains 17 residues. The J segment lost 4 bases and the V segment lost 2 bases, leaving 9 bases of the junction unmatched. The germline CDR1 and CDR2 sequences are LNHDA and SQIVND (reference sequence). The CDR3 sequence is CASSIRREGPPYNEQFF. The CDR3, as DNA: TGTGCCAGTAGTATACGGCGGGAGGGCCCCCCTTACAATGAGCAGTTCTTC.

This chain uses TRBV4-3 with TRBJ2-7; TRBD1 matches 7 bases. The CDR3 length is 15 residues. CDR1 and CDR2 (germline): LGHNA, YSLEER. V was clipped by 2 bases and J by 4 bases; unmatched bases: 8. CDR3 residues: CASSQRQGSYYEQYF. The CDR3 DNA reads TGCGCCAGCAGCCAAAGACAGGGTAGCTATTACGAGCAGTACTTC.

The V call is TRBV5-1, the J call TRBJ1-1; the D gene is possibly TRBD1 (5 bases). The germline CDR1 and CDR2 sequences are SGHRS and YFSETQ. Trimming shortened V by 4 bases and J by 4 bases, and 17 bases separated the two germline ends. The CDR3 consists of 15 residues. This chain's CDR3 is CASSPTSGIGTEAFF. CDR3 DNA: TGCGCCAGCAGCCCTACCTCAGGGATTGGCACTGAAGCTTTCTTT.

The rearrangement links TRBV14 to TRBJ1-1; D is unresolved. Per the germline V gene, CDR1 is SGHDN and CDR2 is FVKESK. The CDR3 loop spans 13 amino acids. Trimming shortened V by 4 bases and J by 1 base, and 7 bases separated the two germline ends. CDR3 in amino acids: CASSRDSNTEAFF. The CDR3 DNA follows: TGTGCCAGCAGCCGGGATTCGAACACTGAAGCTTTCTTT. Together with reference TRBV14 and TRBJ1-1, the CDR3 gives the full variable domain: EAGVTQFPSHSVIEKGQTVTLRCDPISGHDNLYWYRRVMGKEIKFLLHFVKESKQDESGMPNNRFLAERTGGTYSTLKVQPAELEDSGVYFCASSRDSNTEAFFGQGTRLTVV.

This clone was seen more than once but under ten times. The J gene is TRBJ1-1, the V gene TRBV11-3; possible D gene TRBD1, 6 bases. The CDR3 spans 15 residues. Germline CDR1 SGHNT, CDR2 YENEEA. V shed 3 bases and J shed 1 base, with 12 bases lying between them. The CDR3 sequence: CASSFRGAPNTEAFF. DNA for the CDR3: TGTGCCAGCAGCTTCCGGGGGGCTCCGAACACTGAAGCTTTCTTT.